Described below is a single T cell receptor (beta chain) sequence and its context. The target antigen is unknown. The sample belongs to a study of cytomegalovirus exposure and HLA in healthy donors. Study summary: The same platform used for the 600 to 750 first-cohort repertoires was also used for the 120 or so validation repertoires, as a later analysis reported. Broader study findings: Rarity characterized most TCR sequences, yet some public TCRs appeared in many donors.

While the first cohort had 600 to 800 subjects, the donors belonged to the separate validation cohort of over a hundred subjects. Between the trimmed V and J ends, which lost 0 bases and 7 bases, there was a span of 25 bases. Germline assignment: CDR1 SGDLS and CDR2 YYNGEE. The CDR3 has 18 residues. Some clones are missing from TCRdb's copy, which holds only in-frame ones; the method was immunoSEQ multiplex PCR. The sample yields 70,000 to 80,000 clones, less than 95% seen once. The sequencing input was PBMCs. This sequence originates from a woman between 18 and 29 years old in good health and CMV-seropositive. This chain connects TRBV9 to TRBJ2-5, with D maybe TRBD1 (6 bases). In nucleotides, the CDR3 is TGTGCCAGCAGCGTAGCTACGTTGGGGGCCTCCTCTGAGGGGACCCAGTACTTC. Translating gives CASSVATLGASSEGTQYF.